This T cell receptor beta chain comes out of a study of early T cells in non-severe SARS-CoV-2 infection. In the study overall: Chains stayed unpaired after sequencing of bulk RNA from unsorted whole blood. Overall study results and limits: Lookups in VDJdb leaned toward anti-spike CD8 responses and missed private and CD4 specificities.

This clonotype was observed a few times. Its cognate antigen is unknown. The CDR3 has 15 amino acids. V was pared by 2 bases and J by 2 bases, with 12 bases between. Looked up from germline, CDR1 is MNHEY and CDR2 is SVGEGT. The TCR library protocol attached unique molecular identifiers to the individual cDNA molecules. One entry per CDR3 protein, called by TCRdb with MiXCR from the 5' RACE reads. The data hold roughly 64,000 distinct CDR3 sequences, with approximately 10% observed a single time. This receptor was identified in an adult who was a healthcare worker with PCR-confirmed SARS-CoV-2 infection or an uninfected control (not recorded which). This material consisted of whole blood, taken at baseline. The J gene is TRBJ1-1, the V gene TRBV6-2 or TRBV6-3; D not resolved. CDR3 sequence: CASSYRAIANTEAFF. CDR3 nucleotides: TGTGCCAGCAGTTACCGGGCTATCGCTAACACTGAAGCTTTCTTT.